This T cell receptor (beta chain) was captured by sequencing in a study of sequential checkpoint blockade in melanoma. On the study more broadly: Patients were randomized 1:1 to nivolumab-then-ipilimumab or ipilimumab-then-nivolumab first-line. Maintenance nivolumab came after either treatment sequence.

The table came from immunoSEQ multiplex PCR; TCRdb's copy has only in-frame clones and leaves some out. The sample has roughly 9,800 clones; roughly 75% are singletons. V dropped 6 bases and J dropped 6 bases, with 24 bases sitting between them. Per the germline V gene, CDR1 is MNHEY and CDR2 is SMNVEV (reference sequence). The CDR3 is 16 amino acids. Treatment noted: randomized to nivolumab then ipilimumab (arm A) or the reverse (arm B). None of the patients previously received DNA-damaging chemotherapy. Sorted cells were live CD3+CD8+, lacking CD19 and CD56, from PBMCs. The source of this sequence is a human donor with melanoma. The chain is built from TRBV27 and TRBJ2-7, with a tentative D call TRBD2 (5 bases). The material sequenced was CD8+ T cells sorted from blood (inferred from file names), taken from a patient given nivolumab and ipilimumab in sequence. The DNA of the CDR3 is TGTGCCAGCAGCCCTAGTCCGGGGTATCCCCCTCGCGAGCAGTACTTC. The encoded protein is CASSPSPGYPPREQYF.